This entry concerns a single T cell receptor (beta chain). No antigen is known for it. Method: immunoSEQ multiplex PCR; TCRdb's copy keeps in-frame clones and lacks some. The data hold fewer than 85,000 clones, with 80% to 90% observed a single time. The data stem from a study of OX40 agonist ivuxolimab in advanced cancers. Looking at the study overall: Averaging around 60 years in age, with a range of about 20 to 90, the cohort was about 85% male.

This CDR3 has 13 residues. V lost 0 bases and J lost 6, with 9 bases in between. The germline CDR1 and CDR2 sequences are SGHNT and YYREEE (reference sequence). Findings and limits, study-wide: On average, a greater number of expanded clones characterised CD8+ T cells relative to CD4+.

It was autoimmune disease history or systemic immunosuppression that excluded patients. This TCR was recovered from an adult with an advanced solid tumor such as melanoma, head and neck, liver or kidney cancer. Sequences were derived from CD4+ or CD8+ T cells sorted from blood, sampled in a trial of the OX40 agonist ivuxolimab. The chain combines TRBV5-4 with TRBJ1-2, with D maybe TRBD1 (5 bases). CDR3 nucleotide sequence: TGTGCCAGCAGCTTGGGGAGGGGAGATGGCTACACCTTC. Residues: CASSLGRGDGYTF.